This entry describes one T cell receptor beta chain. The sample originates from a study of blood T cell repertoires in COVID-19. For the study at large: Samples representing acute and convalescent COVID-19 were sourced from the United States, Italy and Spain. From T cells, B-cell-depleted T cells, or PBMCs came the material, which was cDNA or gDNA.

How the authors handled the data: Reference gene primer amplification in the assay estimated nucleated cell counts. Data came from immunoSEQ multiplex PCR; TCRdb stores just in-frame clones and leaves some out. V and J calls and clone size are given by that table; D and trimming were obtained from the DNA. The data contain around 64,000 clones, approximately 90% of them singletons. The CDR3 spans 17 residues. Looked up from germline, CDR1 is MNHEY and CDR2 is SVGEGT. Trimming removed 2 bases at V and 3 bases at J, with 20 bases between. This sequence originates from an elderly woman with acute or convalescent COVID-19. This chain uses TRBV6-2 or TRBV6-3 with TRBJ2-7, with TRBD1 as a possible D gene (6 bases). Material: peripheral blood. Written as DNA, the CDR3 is TGTGCCAGCAGTTACCCGAGAGGACAGAGGAAACACTACGAGCAGTACTTC. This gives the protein CASSYPRGQRKHYEQYF.